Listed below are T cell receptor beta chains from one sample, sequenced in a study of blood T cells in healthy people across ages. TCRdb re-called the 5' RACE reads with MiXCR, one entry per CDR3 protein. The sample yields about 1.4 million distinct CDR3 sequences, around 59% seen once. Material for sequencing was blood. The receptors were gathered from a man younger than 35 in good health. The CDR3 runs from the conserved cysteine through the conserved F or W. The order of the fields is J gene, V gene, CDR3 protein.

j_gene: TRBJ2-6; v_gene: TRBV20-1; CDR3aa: CSVRSSGANALTF
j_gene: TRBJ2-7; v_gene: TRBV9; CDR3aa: CASNPSTSGSSYEQYF
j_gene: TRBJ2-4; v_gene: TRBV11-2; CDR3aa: CASSLVGTSGERNIQYF
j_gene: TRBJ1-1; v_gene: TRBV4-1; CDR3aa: CASSQTYLRTEAFF
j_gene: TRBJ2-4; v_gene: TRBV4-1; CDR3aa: CASSQDSWGGRNIQYF
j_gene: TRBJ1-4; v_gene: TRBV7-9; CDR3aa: CASSLYEKLFF
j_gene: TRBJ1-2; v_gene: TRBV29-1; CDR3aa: CSVYHLSAGTDGGVRYGYTF
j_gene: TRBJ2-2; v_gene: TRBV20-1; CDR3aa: CSASTGEVTGELFF
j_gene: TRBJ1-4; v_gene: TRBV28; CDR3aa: CASSATDVGSEKLFF
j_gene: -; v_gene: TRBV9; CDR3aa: CASSVAGEAYEQYF
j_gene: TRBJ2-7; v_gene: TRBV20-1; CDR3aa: CSATSSTGTDPYEQYF
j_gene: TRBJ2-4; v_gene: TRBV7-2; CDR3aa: CASSLAYSPPQYF
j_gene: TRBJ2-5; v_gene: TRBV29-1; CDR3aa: CSVEEDVGETQYF
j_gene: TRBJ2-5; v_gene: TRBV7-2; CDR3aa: CASSQQPTGRRETQYF
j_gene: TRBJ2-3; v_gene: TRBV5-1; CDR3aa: CASSFRDRVADTQYF
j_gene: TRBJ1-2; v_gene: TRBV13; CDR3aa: CASSLAGREFGYTF
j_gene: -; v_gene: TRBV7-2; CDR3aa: CASSPPGLANNEQYF
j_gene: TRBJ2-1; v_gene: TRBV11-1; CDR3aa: CASSFEGIPYNEQFF
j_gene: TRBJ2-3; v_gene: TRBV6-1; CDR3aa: CASSEVSGGATDTQYF
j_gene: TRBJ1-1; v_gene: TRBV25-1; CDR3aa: CASSESPLGTEAFF
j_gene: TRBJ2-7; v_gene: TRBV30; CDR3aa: CAWSEPHYEQYF
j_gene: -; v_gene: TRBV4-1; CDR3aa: CASSQETSGYYEQYF
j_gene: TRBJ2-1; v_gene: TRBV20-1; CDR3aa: CSARDGAGGPNNEQFF
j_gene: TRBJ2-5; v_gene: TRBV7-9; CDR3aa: CTSSLRAGGETQYF
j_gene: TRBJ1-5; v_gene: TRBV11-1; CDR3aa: CASSLKVPAGRRLNQPQHF
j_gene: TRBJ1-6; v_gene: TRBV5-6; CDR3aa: CASSLRGVYNSPLHF